Following are 30 T cell receptor beta chains from one sample sequenced in a study of control samples from healthy donors and cancer patients (dated by TCRdb to 2018 to 2021). The library was generated by the immunoSEQ multiplex PCR assay. In TCRdb, the immuneACCESS table is reduced to in-frame sequences with V and J assigned. These tables do not hold every clone; where another copy was compared, an unresolved V gene accounts for under half, and the others remain unexplained. This sample has some 99,000 clones in its table, and about nine tenths of those were observed once. Of the sample, roughly 4.5% falls within the top ten clones. Sequencing input: blood. Every receptor here comes from a human donor in good health. The donor label of this sample is uncertain.

V and J are TRBV6-5 and TRBJ1-2; D is ambiguous. Germline V lookup: CDR1 MNHEY, CDR2 SVGAGI. The CDR3 runs 14 residues. The V and J ends lost 6 bases and 4 bases respectively, with 15 bases between them. The CDR3 sequence: CASSVMLVTYGYTF. The CDR3 bases are TGTGCCAGCAGCGTAATGTTGGTTACCTATGGCTACACCTTC.

This clone was counted between two and nine times. This chain uses TRBV14 with TRBJ2-1; D might be TRBD2 (6 bases). The CDR3 has 13 amino acids. Germline loops: CDR1 SGHDN, CDR2 FVKESK. V dropped 0 bases and J dropped 12 bases, with 12 bases sitting between them. The CDR3 is CASSQDGAGRQFF. The CDR3 DNA reads TGTGCCAGCAGCCAAGATGGGGCGGGGAGGCAGTTCTTC.

The J gene is TRBJ2-1, the V gene TRBV5-1; unclear D gene. The CDR3 has 13 residues. Trimming pared 4 bases from V and 5 bases from J, leaving 10 bases between. From germline, CDR1 is SGHRS and CDR2 YFSETQ. This CDR3 reads CASSTTPNNEQFF. In DNA form, the CDR3 reads TGCGCCAGCAGCACCACCCCAAACAATGAGCAGTTCTTC.

The chain combines TRBV27 with TRBJ1-2, with D unresolved. Germline V CDR1 and CDR2: MNHEY, SMNVEV (reference sequence). This CDR3 is built from 13 residues. The V end was cut by 5 bases, the J end by 6 bases, with 13 bases between. The CDR3 region has the DNA TGTGCCAGCAGTCCCCTCATTGGGGATGGCTACACCTTC. Amino acid sequence: CASSPLIGDGYTF.

J is TRBJ1-2 and V is TRBV5-8, with D maybe TRBD1 (6 bases). Germline values: CDR1 SGHTS, CDR2 YDEGEE. The CDR3 contains 15 residues. The V gene lost 4 bases and the J gene lost 2 bases, with 15 bases spanning the gap. Written as DNA, the CDR3 is TGTGCCAGCAGCGTACAGGGCTCTCGCAACTATGGCTACACCTTC. This translates into CASSVQGSRNYGYTF.

The genes are TRBV5-5 and TRBJ2-3; TRBD1 is a possible D gene (5 bases). Trimming removed 5 bases from V and 1 base from J, with 14 bases in between. Germline CDR1 and CDR2: SGHKS and YYEKEE (reference sequence). The CDR3 totals 15 residues. The CDR3: CASSSRLGGTDTQYF. In DNA, the CDR3 is TGTGCCAGCAGTTCCCGTTTAGGGGGCACAGATACGCAGTATTTT. Complete variable domain (other parts from reference TRBV5-5 and TRBJ2-3): DAGVTQSPTHLIKTRGQQVTLRCSPISGHKSVSWYQQVLGQGPQFIFQYYEKEERGRGNFPDRFSARQFPNYSSELNVNALLLGDSALYLCASSSRLGGTDTQYFGPGTRLTVL.

The rearrangement links TRBV19 to TRBJ1-4; D unclear. Looked up from germline, CDR1 is LNHDA and CDR2 is SQIVND (reference sequence). V was clipped by 6 bases and J by 7 bases, with 15 bases between them. The CDR3 totals 14 residues. The CDR3 spells CASSTSQEGEKLFF. CDR3 in DNA: TGTGCCAGTAGCACCTCCCAGGAGGGTGAAAAACTGTTTTTT.

The chain has TRBV6-5 and TRBJ2-7, with a possible D match to TRBD2 (5 bases). CDR3 length equals 15 residues. Trimming took off 7 bases at V and 0 bases at J, with 16 bases between the two ends. Germline CDR1 is MNHEY and CDR2 is SVGAGI. CDR3 region: CASKLDKSSSYEQYF. CDR3 DNA: TGTGCCAGCAAACTAGACAAGTCCAGCTCCTACGAGCAGTACTTC.

This clone has a single count. This chain joins TRBV7-9 and TRBJ2-3, with D perhaps being TRBD1 or TRBD2 (5 bases each). Germline assignment: CDR1 SEHNR and CDR2 FQNEAQ (reference sequence). The V end lost 5 bases, the J end lost 3 bases, and 15 bases lay between the germline ends. There are 15 residues in the CDR3. The CDR3: CASSRSRDQTDTQYF. The CDR3, as DNA: TGTGCCAGCAGCCGTTCCCGGGACCAAACAGATACGCAGTATTTT. Based on the CDR3 plus reference TRBV7-9 and TRBJ2-3, the full variable domain is DTGVSQNPRHKITKRGQNVTFRCDPISEHNRLYWYRQTLGQGPEFLTYFQNEAQLEKSRLLSDRFSAERPKGSFSTLEIQRTEQGDSAMYLCASSRSRDQTDTQYFGPGTRLTVL.

The chain combines TRBV27 with TRBJ2-5; no firm D call. CDR1 and CDR2 (germline): MNHEY, SMNVEV (reference sequence). Trimming stripped 3 bases from V and 5 bases from J, with 10 bases between. The CDR3 spans 13 residues. CDR3 nucleotides: TGTGCCAGCAGTTTTAGCACGAGGGAGACCCAGTACTTC. Translating gives CASSFSTRETQYF.

The chain uses TRBV12-3 or TRBV12-4 and TRBJ1-3; no definite D call. The length of the CDR3 is 12 residues. Trimming removed 5 bases from V and 6 bases from J, with 8 bases in between. CDR3 DNA: TGTGCCAGCAGTCCGACAAAAAACACCATATATTTT. Translated: CASSPTKNTIYF.

This chain joins TRBV30 and TRBJ1-4; 8 nucleotides match TRBD1. The CDR3 extends over 15 amino acids. The V and J ends lost 3 bases and 8 bases, in that order; junction bases with no gene match: 11. From germline, CDR1 is GTSNPN and CDR2 SVGIG (reference sequence). The CDR3 nucleotides read TGTGCCTGGAGCGGAAAAGGACAGGGAGGGGAAAAACTGTTTTTT. Its translation: CAWSGKGQGGEKLFF.

The CDR3 sequence is CASSFDRVSPLHF. Here the CDR3 DNA reads TGTGCCAGCAGTTTTGATAGGGTTTCACCCCTCCACTTT. The chain employs TRBV12-3 or TRBV12-4 and TRBJ1-6; D not certain. The CDR3 extends over 13 amino acids. V was pared by 3 bases and J by 9 bases, with 9 bases between.

The chain uses TRBV6-1 and TRBJ1-5; D unclear. V shed 1 base and J shed 4 bases, with 14 bases lying between them. The CDR3 has 16 residues. Germline V gene lookup returns CDR1 MNHNS and CDR2 SASEGT. DNA of the CDR3: TGTGCCAGCAGTGAAGTCTGGTCTACCCTAAATCAGCCCCAGCATTTT. Protein sequence: CASSEVWSTLNQPQHF.

This clone showed up just once. The gene calls are TRBV27 and TRBJ2-1; D may be TRBD1 (6 bases). CDR1 and CDR2 from the germline V gene are MNHEY and SMNVEV (reference sequence). V lost 4 bases, J lost 6 bases, and 19 bases lay in between. This CDR3 comprises 16 residues. The CDR3: CASSSRQAPPPNEQFF. CDR3 in DNA: TGTGCCAGCAGTTCGAGACAGGCTCCCCCGCCCAATGAGCAGTTCTTC.

The gene calls are TRBV19 and TRBJ1-4; TRBD1 matches at 11 bases. Germline V CDR1 and CDR2: LNHDA, SQIVND (reference sequence). The CDR3 has 15 residues. V lost 5 bases to trimming and J lost 11 bases; unmatched junction nucleotides: 10. This CDR3 reads CASSAGQGALEKLFF. For the CDR3, the DNA is TGTGCCAGTAGTGCAGGACAGGGGGCTCTTGAGAAACTGTTTTTT.

This chain connects TRBV5-6 to TRBJ1-2; weak D call: TRBD1 (6 bases). This CDR3 comprises 15 residues. Germline CDR1 is SGHDT and CDR2 is YYEEEE. V was trimmed by 1 base and J by 9 bases, leaving 19 bases between them. The CDR3 here is CASSLPPTTGMSYTF. CDR3 coding DNA: TGTGCCAGCAGCTTGCCCCCGACGACAGGTATGAGCTACACCTTC.

The V and J genes are TRBV9 and TRBJ2-3, with 9 bases matching TRBD2. Germline lookup yields CDR1 SGDLS and CDR2 YYNGEE. The CDR3 covers 15 residues. V lost 1 base and J lost 6; bases outside the gene matches: 6. The CDR3 here is CASSVTLAGVDTQYF. The CDR3 coding sequence is TGTGCCAGCAGCGTAACGTTAGCGGGGGTTGATACGCAGTATTTT.

The chain combines TRBV5-1 with TRBJ1-6; 9 positions match TRBD1. CDR1 is SGHRS, CDR2 YFSETQ, per germline. V was pared by 4 bases and J by 10 bases, with 15 bases of the junction left unmatched. CDR3 size: 17 residues. For the CDR3, the DNA is TGCGCCAGCAGCGCCTCGACAGGGGGACCTAGAGGGTCACCCCTCCACTTT. This encodes CASSASTGGPRGSPLHF. Together with reference TRBV5-1 and TRBJ1-6, the CDR3 gives the full variable domain: KAGVTQTPRYLIKTRGQQVTLSCSPISGHRSVSWYQQTPGQGLQFLFEYFSETQRNKGNFPGRFSGRQFSNSRSEMNVSTLELGDSALYLCASSASTGGPRGSPLHFGNGTRLTVT.

The chain couples TRBV30 to TRBJ2-3; TRBD2 matches 14 bases. V was clipped by 3 bases and J by 2 bases; unmatched bases: 16. The CDR3 sequence is 20 residues long. Germline V CDR1 and CDR2: GTSNPN, SVGIG (reference sequence). As DNA, the CDR3 is TGTGCCTGGAGCGCCCTCCCCGTAGGGACTAGCGGGGGAGTCACAGATACGCAGTATTTT. Protein sequence: CAWSALPVGTSGGVTDTQYF. The full variable domain, with the rest looked up from reference TRBV30 and TRBJ2-3, is SQTIHQWPATLVQPVGSPLSLECTVEGTSNPNLYWYRQAAGRGLQLLFYSVGIGQISSEVPQNLSASRPQDRQFILSSKKLLLSDSGFYLCAWSALPVGTSGGVTDTQYFGPGTRLTVL.

The V gene is TRBV2, the J gene TRBJ1-3; D not certain. Germline V gene sequence: CDR1 SNHLY, CDR2 FYNNEI. This CDR3 region has 20 residues. V gave up 0 bases and J gave up 0 bases, with 21 bases separating them. The CDR3 is CASSEAFGQARFASGNTIYF. For the CDR3, the DNA is TGTGCCAGCAGTGAAGCTTTCGGCCAGGCGCGTTTCGCCTCTGGAAACACCATATATTTT.

This chain links TRBV7-9 with TRBJ1-3, with TRBD1 matching 9 bases. Trimming at V came to 5 bases and at J to 4 bases, leaving 9 bases not matched to a gene. Germline V gene data show CDR1 as SEHNR and CDR2 as FQNEAQ (reference sequence). CDR3 length: 16 amino acids. This chain's CDR3 is CASSPRDREGGNTIYF. The CDR3 DNA is TGTGCCAGCAGCCCCCGGGACAGGGAAGGAGGAAACACCATATATTTT. The full variable domain, completed using reference TRBV7-9 and TRBJ1-3, is DTGVSQNPRHKITKRGQNVTFRCDPISEHNRLYWYRQTLGQGPEFLTYFQNEAQLEKSRLLSDRFSAERPKGSFSTLEIQRTEQGDSAMYLCASSPRDREGGNTIYFGEGSWLTVV.

The rearrangement uses TRBV24-1 and TRBJ1-1, with D possibly TRBD1 on 5 matching bases. Germline values: CDR1 KGHDR, CDR2 SFDVKD. Trimming pared 4 bases from V and 4 bases from J, leaving 12 bases between. CDR3 length: 14 residues. CDR3 sequence: CATSDTNGATEAFF. Written as DNA, the CDR3 is TGTGCCACCAGTGACACGAACGGGGCCACTGAAGCTTTCTTT.

The V and J genes are TRBV19 and TRBJ1-4, with D hard to call. This CDR3 has 14 amino acids. Deletions cut 6 bases from V and 0 bases from J, with 8 bases between. CDR1 is LNHDA and CDR2 is SQIVND in the germline V gene (reference sequence). The DNA of the CDR3 is TGTGCCAGTAGACGCAGTGCAACTAATGAAAAACTGTTTTTT. This translates into CASRRSATNEKLFF.

This chain links TRBV25-1 with TRBJ2-4; D unclear. Germline V gene data show CDR1 as MGHDK and CDR2 as SYGVNS. This CDR3 has 13 residues. V gave up 0 bases and J gave up 2 bases, with 2 bases separating them. The CDR3 DNA reads TGTGCCAGCAGTGAATACACCAAAAACATTCAGTACTTC. It specifies CASSEYTKNIQYF.

This clone was observed a few times. The chain couples TRBV19 to TRBJ2-3; 8 bases match TRBD2. V lost 9 bases, J lost 2 bases, and 13 bases stayed unmatched. In germline, CDR1 is LNHDA, CDR2 SQIVND (reference sequence). CDR3 length: 16 residues. The CDR3 is CASPPGGGGLTDTQYF. In nucleotides, the CDR3 is TGTGCCAGCCCCCCGGGGGGCGGGGGGCTCACAGATACGCAGTATTTT.

The chain carries TRBV7-8 and TRBJ1-4; no clear D gene. The CDR3 totals 16 residues. Per germline, CDR1 SGHVS and CDR2 FQNEAQ. V lost 1 base to trimming and J lost 0 bases, with 9 bases between them. The CDR3 nucleotides are TGTGCCAGCAGCTTAGGTCATAGTGCAACTAATGAAAAACTGTTTTTT. Its protein product is CASSLGHSATNEKLFF.

J is TRBJ1-4 and V is TRBV18, with 8 bases fitting TRBD1. CDR1 is KGHSH and CDR2 is LQKENI in the germline V gene. The CDR3 length is 18 residues. V dropped 0 bases and J dropped 1; count of bases not matched to a gene: 7. CDR3 sequence: CASSPPLGGQGTNEKLFF. The CDR3 coding sequence is TGTGCCAGCTCACCACCTTTGGGAGGACAGGGAACTAATGAAAAACTGTTTTTT. Based on the CDR3 plus reference TRBV18 and TRBJ1-4, the full variable domain is NAGVMQNPRHLVRRRGQEARLRCSPMKGHSHVYWYRQLPEEGLKFMVYLQKENIIDESGMPKERFSAEFPKEGPSILRIQQVVRGDSAAYFCASSPPLGGQGTNEKLFFGSGTQLSVL.

The chain combines TRBV3-1 (or the pseudogene TRBV3-2) with TRBJ2-2; D ambiguous. Germline loops: CDR1 LGHDT, CDR2 YNNKEL (reference sequence). The CDR3 length is 16 residues. V lost 4 bases, J lost 0 bases, and 12 bases lay in between. Written as DNA, the CDR3 is TGTGCCAGCAGCCCGCTCGGCGCCACGAACACCGGGGAGCTGTTTTTT. Its protein is CASSPLGATNTGELFF.

This clone was counted once. The V and J genes are TRBV12-3 or TRBV12-4 and TRBJ1-2, with D unresolved. Trimming took 0 bases from V and 7 from J, leaving 9 bases between them. The CDR3 runs to 13 residues. CDR3 protein: CASSLADRVGYTF. The CDR3, as DNA: TGTGCCAGCAGTTTAGCGGATAGGGTTGGCTACACCTTC.